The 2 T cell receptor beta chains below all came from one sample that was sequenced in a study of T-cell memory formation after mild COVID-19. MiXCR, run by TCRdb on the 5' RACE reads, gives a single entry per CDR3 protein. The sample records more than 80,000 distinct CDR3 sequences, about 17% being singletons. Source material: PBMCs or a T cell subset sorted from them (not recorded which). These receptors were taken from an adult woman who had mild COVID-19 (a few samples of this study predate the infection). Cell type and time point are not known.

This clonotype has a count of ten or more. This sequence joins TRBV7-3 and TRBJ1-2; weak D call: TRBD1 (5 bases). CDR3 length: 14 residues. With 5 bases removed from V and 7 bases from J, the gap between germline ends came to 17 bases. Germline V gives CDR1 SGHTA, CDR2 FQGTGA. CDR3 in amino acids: CASSPTGGSGGYTF. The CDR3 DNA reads TGTGCCAGCAGCCCTACCGGGGGATCGGGTGGCTACACCTTC.

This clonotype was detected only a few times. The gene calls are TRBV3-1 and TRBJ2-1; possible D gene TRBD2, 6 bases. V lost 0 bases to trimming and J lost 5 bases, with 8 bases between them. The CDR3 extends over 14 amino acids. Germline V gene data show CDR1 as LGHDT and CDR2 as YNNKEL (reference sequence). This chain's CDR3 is CASSQEIADNEQFF. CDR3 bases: TGTGCCAGCAGCCAAGAGATAGCGGACAATGAGCAGTTCTTC.